These 10 T cell receptor beta chains originate from one sample sequenced in a study of CD8 T cells in Susac syndrome (dated by TCRdb to the late 2010s). The library was generated by the immunoSEQ multiplex PCR assay. RNA was extracted using the RNeasy kit, and roughly 0.5 to 1 microgram was reverse transcribed with random hexamers. The raw public reads went through TCRdb reprocessing: fastp at Q25, MiXCR clone calling, in-frame beta chains kept. A single entry per CDR3 protein holds the most common genes and DNA from its merged rows. This sample holds under 200,000 distinct CDR3 sequences; around 94% were observed only once. The ten largest account for approximately 0.11% of the sample. Sequences were obtained from CD4+ T cells from PBMCs. These receptors originate from a human donor with Susac syndrome.

The CDR3 region is CASSFEGGYYEQYF. CDR3 DNA: TGCGCCAGCAGCTTTGAGGGCGGATACTACGAGCAGTACTTC. The chain uses TRBV5-1 and TRBJ2-7; possible D gene TRBD2, 5 bases. V shed 2 bases and J shed 3 bases, with 12 bases lying between them. Germline values: CDR1 SGHRS, CDR2 YFSETQ. The CDR3 covers 14 residues.

The chain employs TRBV20-1 and TRBJ2-6; the D call may be TRBD1 or TRBD2 (6 bases each). CDR3 length equals 16 residues. V lost 6 bases and J 0 bases, leaving 15 bases between the germline ends. Germline CDR1 reads DFQATT; CDR2 reads SNEGSKA (reference sequence). DNA of the CDR3: TGCAGTGCACCACAGGGAGCGGGCTCTGGGGCCAACGTCCTGACTTTC. Translation gives CSAPQGAGSGANVLTF.

The chain has TRBV6-2 or TRBV6-3 and TRBJ2-1; 16 bases align to TRBD2. V lost 4 bases, J lost 7 bases, and 7 bases stayed unmatched. The CDR3 length is 17 residues. Germline CDR1 MNHEY, CDR2 SVGEGT. CDR3 DNA sequence: TGTGCCAGCAGTTCGACCGGGACTAGCGGGGGGGCTAATGAGCAGTTCTTC. Encoded protein: CASSSTGTSGGANEQFF.

The chain combines TRBV20-1 with TRBJ1-1; D gene ambiguous. V was shortened by 1 base and J by 1 base, with 4 bases between the two germline ends. Germline CDR1 and CDR2: DFQATT and SNEGSKA (reference sequence). This CDR3 comprises 12 residues. CDR3 in DNA: TGCAGTGCTAGAGTGCAGAACACTGAAGCTTTCTTT. It translates to CSARVQNTEAFF.

This chain connects TRBV12-3 or TRBV12-4 to TRBJ2-3, with D uncertain. The CDR3 has 12 amino acids. V lost 7 bases, J lost 1 base, and 6 bases lay in between. CDR3 residues: CASNPGTDTQYF. Written as DNA, the CDR3 is TGTGCCAGCAACCCAGGCACAGATACGCAGTATTTT.

The rearrangement links TRBV24-1 to TRBJ2-1; perhaps TRBD2 as D (6 bases). CDR1 and CDR2 (germline): KGHDR, SFDVKD. CDR3 length: 16 amino acids. The V and J ends lost 2 bases and 15 bases respectively, with 25 bases between them. CDR3 region: CATSDSSAAAPGELFF. CDR3 nucleotides: TGTGCCACCAGTGATTCAAGCGCGGCAGCGCCGGGAGAATTGTTCTTC.

The V and J genes are TRBV3-1 and TRBJ1-5; D not resolved. This CDR3 is 16 amino acids long. The V end lost 1 base, the J end lost 7 bases, and 17 bases lay between the germline ends. The germline V gene has CDR1 LGHDT and CDR2 YNNKEL (reference sequence). CDR3 sequence (DNA): TGTGCCAGCAGCCAAGGACCGTCGGCAGGAGGACAGCCCCAGCATTTT. It translates to CASSQGPSAGGQPQHF.

This clonotype was found once. The chain combines TRBV20-1 with TRBJ1-5; 7 positions match TRBD1. V lost 1 base and J lost 0; bases outside the gene matches: 9. Germline loops: CDR1 DFQATT, CDR2 SNEGSKA (reference sequence). The CDR3 sequence is 17 residues long. This chain's CDR3 is CSARVPRQGVSNQPQHF. The CDR3 bases are TGCAGTGCTAGAGTCCCGCGACAGGGCGTTAGCAATCAGCCCCAGCATTTT.

V gene TRBV7-9 combines with J gene TRBJ1-5; no clear D. The ends were cut back, 1 base at V and 7 bases at J, with 8 bases in the middle. CDR3 length equals 13 residues. Germline V gives CDR1 SEHNR, CDR2 FQNEAQ (reference sequence). The CDR3 DNA sequence: TGTGCCAGCAGCTTAGAAAGCGGACAGCCCCAGCATTTT. This codes for CASSLESGQPQHF.

The chain recombines TRBV12-3 or TRBV12-4 with TRBJ1-1; D unresolved. The CDR3 has 13 residues. V lost 4 bases to trimming and J lost 8 bases, with 14 bases between them. The CDR3 DNA is TGTGCCAGCAGTTCCCGGGTTGTTTCCGAAGCTTTCTTT. Its protein is CASSSRVVSEAFF.